One sample yielded the 25 T cell receptor beta chains listed below, sequenced in a study of T cell changes during pregnancy in multiple sclerosis. Profiling relied on immunoSEQ multiplex PCR, and the TCRdb table lists in-frame clones only, not all of them. Among some 33,000 clones listed, about 89% were seen once. Material: CD8+ T cells from peripheral blood mononuclear cells, obtained in the third trimester of pregnancy. The receptors were sampled from a female donor with multiple sclerosis, enrolled in a pregnancy study.

This chain's CDR3 is CASSVAGGLGEKLFF. CDR3 DNA sequence: TGTGCCAGCAGCGTAGCTGGCGGGTTAGGCGAAAAACTGTTTTTT. V gene TRBV9 combines with J gene TRBJ1-4, with no clear D. This CDR3 region has 15 residues. V was shortened by 0 bases and J by 8 bases, with 14 bases between the two germline ends. In germline, CDR1 is SGDLS, CDR2 YYNGEE.

This chain links TRBV6-5 with TRBJ1-1; 8 nucleotides match TRBD1. The CDR3 is 15 amino acids. Trimming at V came to 0 bases and at J to 5 bases, leaving 5 bases not matched to a gene. CDR1 and CDR2 from the germline V gene are MNHEY and SVGAGI. The CDR3 region is CASSYSADRVTEAFF. For the CDR3, the DNA is TGTGCCAGCAGTTACTCGGCGGACAGGGTGACTGAAGCTTTCTTT.

The chain carries TRBV15 and TRBJ2-7, with 7 bases lining up with TRBD1. Germline loops: CDR1 LNHNV, CDR2 YYDKDF (reference sequence). This CDR3 is built from 14 residues. The trim removed 1 base at V and 2 bases at J, leaving 2 bases unmatched. CDR3 in amino acids: CATSRGTGAYEQYF. CDR3 sequence (DNA): TGTGCCACCAGCAGAGGGACAGGTGCCTACGAGCAGTACTTC.

The chain carries TRBV7-7 and TRBJ2-7; 7 nucleotides line up with TRBD1. The ends lost 1 base at V and 0 bases at J; junction bases unmatched: 3. This CDR3 comprises 15 residues. Germline V CDR1 and CDR2: SSHAT, FNYEAQ (reference sequence). The CDR3 loop is CASSLGSGGSYEQYF. CDR3 in DNA: TGTGCCAGCAGCTTAGGCTCAGGGGGCTCCTACGAGCAGTACTTC.

The chain combines TRBV28 with TRBJ2-7, with 9 bases aligning to TRBD1. Unmatched junction bases numbered 9, after V lost 4 bases and J lost 5 bases. Per the germline V gene, CDR1 is MDHEN and CDR2 is SYDVKM. CDR3 length: 15 residues. CDR3 DNA sequence: TGTGCCAGCAGTTCTATCGACAGGGGGGGCAACGAGCAGTACTTC. It translates to CASSSIDRGGNEQYF.

The V call is TRBV6-1, the J call TRBJ2-7, with 11 bases fitting TRBD1. The CDR3 covers 15 residues. Looked up from germline, CDR1 is MNHNS and CDR2 is SASEGT. V shed 1 base, J shed 5 bases, and the junction held 4 bases outside the gene matches. CDR3 coding DNA: TGTGCCAGCAGTGAAGGGGGGACAGGGGGACACGAGCAGTACTTC. Translation gives CASSEGGTGGHEQYF.

There are a few counts of this clone. The chain uses TRBV13 and TRBJ1-3; D possibly corresponds to TRBD1 (5 bases). CDR1 and CDR2 (germline): PRHDT, FYEKMQ (reference sequence). The CDR3 spans 15 residues. Trimming took 2 bases from V and 4 from J, leaving 12 bases between them. CDR3 in DNA: TGTGCCAGCAGCTTAAAGGGGAACCTGGGAAACACCATATATTTT. Translating gives CASSLKGNLGNTIYF. Full variable domain (outside the CDR3, taken from reference TRBV13 and TRBJ1-3): AAGVIQSPRHLIKEKRETATLKCYPIPRHDTVYWYQQGPGQDPQFLISFYEKMQSDKGSIPDRFSAQQFSDYHSELNMSSLELGDSALYFCASSLKGNLGNTIYFGEGSWLTVV.

CDR3 residues: CASSIRLGEQFF. The CDR3 DNA sequence: TGTGCCAGTAGTATCAGACTGGGTGAGCAGTTCTTC. This chain links TRBV19 with TRBJ2-1; D gene unclear. The CDR3 has 12 residues. The ends were cut back, 3 bases at V and 9 bases at J, with 9 bases in the middle. Germline V gene sequence: CDR1 LNHDA, CDR2 SQIVND (reference sequence).

V usage is TRBV11-2 and J usage is TRBJ2-3; D is possibly TRBD2 (6 bases). The CDR3 runs to 17 residues. Per germline, CDR1 SGHAT and CDR2 FQNNGV. Trimming stripped 0 bases from V and 6 bases from J, with 19 bases between. CDR3 DNA sequence: TGTGCCAGCAGCTTAGAGTCCGGGCGGGGCCGCTGGGATACGCAGTATTTT. Translated, it gives CASSLESGRGRWDTQYF.

The chain joins TRBV28 to TRBJ2-1, with D perhaps matching TRBD1 (7 bases). Germline V gene lookup returns CDR1 MDHEN and CDR2 SYDVKM. Between the trimmed V and J ends, which lost 3 bases and 4 bases, there was a span of 16 bases. This CDR3 has 16 residues. The CDR3 loop is CASSLLLTGTYNEQFF. Written as DNA, the CDR3 is TGTGCCAGCAGTTTGCTTTTGACAGGGACTTACAATGAGCAGTTCTTC.

The chain is built from TRBV9 and TRBJ2-1; TRBD1 is a possible D gene (5 bases). The CDR3 spans 12 residues. Between the trimmed V and J ends, which lost 0 bases and 8 bases, there was a span of 6 bases. Per germline, CDR1 SGDLS and CDR2 YYNGEE. CDR3 region: CASSVGGDEQFF. In nucleotides, the CDR3 is TGTGCCAGCAGCGTAGGGGGCGATGAGCAGTTCTTC. Full variable domain (remainder filled in from reference TRBV9 and TRBJ2-1): DSGVTQTPKHLITATGQRVTLRCSPRSGDLSVYWYQQSLDQGLQFLIQYYNGEERAKGNILERFSAQQFPDLHSELNLSSLELGDSALYFCASSVGGDEQFFGPGTRLTVL.

The chain combines TRBV29-1 with TRBJ2-6; D not resolved. V shed 3 bases and J shed 0 bases, with 3 bases lying between them. Germline values: CDR1 SQVTM, CDR2 ANQGSEA. The CDR3 has 13 residues. As DNA, the CDR3 is TGCAGCGTTGACTTCTCTGGGGCCAACGTCCTGACTTTC. Translated, it gives CSVDFSGANVLTF. Full variable domain (rest looked up from reference TRBV29-1 and TRBJ2-6): SAVISQKPSRDICQRGTSLTIQCQVDSQVTMMFWYRQQPGQSLTLIATANQGSEATYESGFVIDKFPISRPNLTFSTLTVSNMSPEDSSIYLCSVDFSGANVLTFGAGSRLTVL.

This chain uses TRBV4-1 with TRBJ1-4, with TRBD1 matching 11 bases. Per the germline V gene, CDR1 is MGHRA and CDR2 is YSYEKL. Trimming at V came to 0 bases and at J to 6 bases, leaving 0 bases not matched to a gene. This CDR3 comprises 15 residues. Here the CDR3 reads CASSQEGQGDEKLFF. The CDR3 nucleotides are TGCGCCAGCAGCCAAGAGGGACAGGGGGATGAAAAACTGTTTTTT.

The CDR3 DNA is TGCGCCAGCGGAGAAGGGGGGGGACATGGCTACACCTTC. Translating gives CASGEGGGHGYTF. The J gene is TRBJ1-2, the V gene TRBV10-2; TRBD1 might be the D (6 bases). V lost 8 bases and J 6 bases, leaving 16 bases between the germline ends. The CDR3 length is 13 residues. In germline, CDR1 is WSHSY, CDR2 SAAADI.

Only one count was recorded for this clone. This rearrangement joins TRBV5-6 to TRBJ1-2; perhaps TRBD1 as D (5 bases). This CDR3 region has 14 residues. The V gene's germline CDR1 is SGHDT and CDR2 YYEEEE. Trimming stripped 3 bases from V and 6 bases from J, with 15 bases between. CDR3 in amino acids: CASSSVGENNGYTF. The DNA for the CDR3 is TGTGCCAGCAGCTCCGTAGGGGAAAATAATGGCTACACCTTC.

This clone is classed as medium-sized (0.01 to 0.1%). The chain joins TRBV2 to TRBJ2-7; possibly TRBD1 for D (6 bases). Trimming removed 7 bases from V and 6 bases from J, with 16 bases in between. The CDR3 extends over 13 amino acids. Germline values: CDR1 SNHLY, CDR2 FYNNEI. CDR3 protein: CASTLYQGTEQYF. The DNA for the CDR3 is TGTGCCAGCACCCTCTATCAGGGGACCGAGCAGTACTTC.

This chain links TRBV2 with TRBJ2-7; 8 bases align to TRBD2. Germline V gives CDR1 SNHLY, CDR2 FYNNEI. The V segment lost 3 bases and the J segment 4 bases; nucleotides outside the gene matches: 11. This CDR3 is built from 16 residues. The CDR3 sequence is CASSEGAAGGGYEQYF. The DNA for the CDR3 is TGTGCCAGCAGTGAGGGTGCGGCGGGAGGAGGGTACGAGCAGTACTTC.

The rearrangement links TRBV9 to TRBJ2-5, with D possibly matching TRBD2 (5 bases). The CDR3 contains 14 residues. Trimming pared 0 bases from V and 4 bases from J, leaving 10 bases between. The germline CDR1 and CDR2 sequences are SGDLS and YYNGEE. As DNA, the CDR3 is TGTGCCAGCAGCGTAGGCGGGCCGCGAGAGACCCAGTACTTC. Translated: CASSVGGPRETQYF.

The table lists this clone with many counts. V usage is TRBV7-9 and J usage is TRBJ2-3, with 9 bases that match TRBD2. J was trimmed by 3 bases and V by 6 bases; bases with no gene match: 7. CDR1 and CDR2 (germline): SEHNR, FQNEAQ (reference sequence). The length of the CDR3 is 15 residues. The CDR3 DNA reads TGTGCCAGCAGGTATAGCGGGAGAGGAACAGATACGCAGTATTTT. Its protein is CASRYSGRGTDTQYF.

This clone has just one count. The chain combines TRBV27 with TRBJ1-5, with D unclear. CDR1 is MNHEY and CDR2 is SMNVEV in the germline V gene (reference sequence). The length of the CDR3 is 13 residues. Trimming left V 2 bases short and J 7 bases short, with 9 bases between. The DNA of the CDR3 is TGTGCCAGCAGTTTAGGCCGGAGACAGCCCCAGCATTTT. Translating it yields CASSLGRRQPQHF.

The J gene is TRBJ1-5, the V gene TRBV5-6; D remains unclear. Deletions cut 2 bases from V and 1 base from J, with 7 bases between. The CDR3 totals 14 residues. Germline V gene sequence: CDR1 SGHDT, CDR2 YYEEEE. The CDR3 DNA is TGTGCCAGCAGCTTACTGAGGAGCAATCAGCCCCAGCATTTT. This sequence encodes CASSLLRSNQPQHF. The complete variable domain, with remaining parts taken from reference TRBV5-6 and TRBJ1-5, reads DAGVTQSPTHLIKTRGQQVTLRCSPKSGHDTVSWYQQALGQGPQFIFQYYEEEERQRGNFPDRFSGHQFPNYSSELNVNALLLGDSALYLCASSLLRSNQPQHFGDGTRLSIL.

V is TRBV6-1 and J is TRBJ2-5; the match to TRBD1 covers 7 bases. Germline V gene lookup returns CDR1 MNHNS and CDR2 SASEGT. The trim removed 2 bases at V and 4 bases at J, leaving 10 bases unmatched. CDR3 length equals 16 residues. The CDR3 bases are TGTGCCAGCAGTGAACCCGTGTTAGACAGGGCAGAGACCCAGTACTTC. Protein: CASSEPVLDRAETQYF.

V and J are TRBV7-7 and TRBJ2-5; tentatively, D is TRBD2 (5 bases). The ends were cut back, 8 bases at V and 11 bases at J, with 21 bases in the middle. This CDR3 comprises 13 residues. The germline V gene encodes CDR1 SSHAT and CDR2 FNYEAQ (reference sequence). The CDR3 loop is CASAVTLEREQYF. Here the CDR3 DNA reads TGTGCCAGCGCGGTTACTCTGGAGAGGGAGCAGTACTTC. Variable domain in full (rest from reference TRBV7-7 and TRBJ2-5): GAGVSQSPRYKVTKRGQDVTLRCDPISSHATLYWYQQALGQGPEFLTYFNYEAQPDKSGLPSDRFSAERPEGSISTLTIQRTEQRDSAMYRCASAVTLEREQYFGPGTRLLVL.

The genes are TRBV6-5 and TRBJ2-1; 8 bases match TRBD2. Per the germline V gene, CDR1 is MNHEY and CDR2 is SVGAGI. The CDR3 extends over 12 amino acids. V lost 7 bases to trimming and J lost 7 bases; unmatched junction nucleotides: 3. The CDR3 reads CASTGGGNEQFF. The CDR3 DNA follows: TGTGCCAGCACCGGCGGGGGGAATGAGCAGTTCTTC.

The V gene is TRBV4-1, the J gene TRBJ1-5; D not resolved. Germline loops: CDR1 MGHRA, CDR2 YSYEKL. V lost 0 bases, J lost 3 bases, and 18 bases lay in between. The CDR3 loop spans 18 amino acids. This CDR3 is CASSQDLRRSKYNQPQHF. The DNA for the CDR3 is TGCGCCAGCAGCCAAGATTTGAGGAGAAGTAAATACAATCAGCCCCAGCATTTT.